Reported below is one T cell receptor beta chain. The antigen remains unidentified. The repertoire was sequenced with immunoSEQ multiplex PCR; TCRdb's copy has only in-frame clones and lacks some. The table has roughly 42,000 clones, around 90% seen once; the top ten hold less than 2.5%. Busulfan-fludarabine conditioning, marrow transplant, and cyclophosphamide on days +3 and +4 were administered. The sample belongs to a study of T cells after posttransplantation cyclophosphamide. Study-wide points: Blood and skin or GI T cell repertoires showed limited TRB overlap.

With V trimmed by 6 bases and J by 0 bases, 6 bases remained unmatched. Germline V CDR1 and CDR2: SQVTM, ANQGSEA. The CDR3 runs to 16 residues. The specimen was PBMCs, collected around 63 days after allogeneic stem cell transplant with posttransplant cyclophosphamide. The chain is built from TRBV29-1 and TRBJ2-6; 9 bases align to TRBD1. This receptor was taken from a male patient between 60 and 69 years old who received an allogeneic stem cell transplant from a related donor and was CMV-positive. Some T cells may be supplied by the graft donor. This CDR3 reads CSVRDREFSGANVLTF. The CDR3 DNA reads TGCAGCGTCCGGGACAGGGAGTTCTCTGGGGCCAACGTCCTGACTTTC.